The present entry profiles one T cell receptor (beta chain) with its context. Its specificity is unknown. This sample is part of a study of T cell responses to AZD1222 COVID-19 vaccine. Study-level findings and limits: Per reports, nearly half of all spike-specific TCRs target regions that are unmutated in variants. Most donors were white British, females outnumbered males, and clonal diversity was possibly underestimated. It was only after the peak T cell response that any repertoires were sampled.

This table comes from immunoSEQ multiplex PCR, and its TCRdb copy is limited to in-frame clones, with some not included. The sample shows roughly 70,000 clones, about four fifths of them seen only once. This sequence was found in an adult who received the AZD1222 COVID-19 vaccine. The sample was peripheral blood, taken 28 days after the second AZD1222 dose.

CDR3 DNA: TGCAGCGTTGATATCCCCACTGGCACCGAGGGCCCCCAGCATTTT. Amino acids: CSVDIPTGTEGPQHF. V and J are TRBV29-1 and TRBJ1-5; D is ambiguous. Trimming removed 3 bases from V and 10 bases from J, with 22 bases in between. The CDR3 loop spans 15 amino acids. Germline assignment: CDR1 SQVTM and CDR2 ANQGSEA.